The rows below give T cell receptor beta chains drawn from one sample of a study of blood T cell repertoires in COVID-19. The protocol was immunoSEQ multiplex PCR, while the TCRdb copy is restricted to in-frame clones and leaves out a portion. The sample consists of approximately 210,000 clones, roughly four fifths of them appearing once. Sample: PBMCs or T cells enriched from blood (not recorded which). Receptor source: a woman between 55 and 75 years old who had recovered from COVID-19. The conserved cysteine and the conserved F or W are not part of the CDR3 here.

J gene,V gene,CDR3 protein
TRBJ1-1,TRBV11-2,ASSLDPGREAF
TRBJ2-1,TRBV27,ASSLGLADYNEQF
TRBJ2-7,TRBV19,ASSQGHSYEQY
TRBJ2-1,TRBV2,ASRIGLAGRSSDEQF
TRBJ1-2,TRBV19,ASSRMQGATNYGYT
TRBJ2-3,TRBV7-2,ASSLFSGPREDTQY
TRBJ1-1,TRBV20-1,SASPGTEAF
TRBJ1-5,TRBV6-2/TRBV6-3,ASSTQGGNQPQH
TRBJ2-1,TRBV2,ASKGAGGPQEQF
TRBJ1-4,TRBV12-3/TRBV12-4,ASSGESGEKLF
TRBJ2-7,TRBV2,ASSPGLAGDASYEQY
TRBJ1-2,TRBV5-4,ASSLRGYSYGYT
TRBJ1-1,TRBV27,ASSFRGQNTEAF
TRBJ2-5,TRBV19,ASSFGTQETQY
TRBJ2-1,TRBV7-2,ASSRTGTYNEQF
TRBJ1-2,TRBV4-1,ASSQIQTGLNYGYT